This T cell receptor beta chain was captured in a study of T-cell memory formation after mild COVID-19. Study-wide context: Each donor largely had its own TCR clusters.

The TCR alpha and TCR beta cDNA libraries, bearing sample barcodes and UMIs, were generated by 5'RACE using constant-segment primers. TCRdb itself ran the 5' RACE reads through MiXCR, one entry per CDR3 protein. The repertoire includes 550,000 to 650,000 distinct CDR3 sequences, approximately 15% of them detected once, and just over 8% sits in the top ten. CDR1 is DFQATT and CDR2 is SNEGSKA in the germline V gene (reference sequence). Trimming shortened V by 5 bases and J by 5 bases, and 12 bases separated the two germline ends. The CDR3 contains 12 residues. Only a few counts were recorded for this clonotype. Antigen unknown. Study results and limitations: CD4/CD8 balance held among clones contracting day 15 to 85, and later expanders leaned CD4+.

Sequencing used PBMCs or a T cell subset sorted from them (not recorded which). The chain employs TRBV20-1 and TRBJ1-1, with a tentative D call TRBD1 (5 bases). The clonotype was recovered from an adult woman who had mild COVID-19 (a few samples of this study predate the infection). Cell type and time point are not known. The CDR3 here is CSALLQVTEAFF. The DNA of the CDR3 is TGCAGTGCTCTGTTACAGGTGACTGAAGCTTTCTTT.